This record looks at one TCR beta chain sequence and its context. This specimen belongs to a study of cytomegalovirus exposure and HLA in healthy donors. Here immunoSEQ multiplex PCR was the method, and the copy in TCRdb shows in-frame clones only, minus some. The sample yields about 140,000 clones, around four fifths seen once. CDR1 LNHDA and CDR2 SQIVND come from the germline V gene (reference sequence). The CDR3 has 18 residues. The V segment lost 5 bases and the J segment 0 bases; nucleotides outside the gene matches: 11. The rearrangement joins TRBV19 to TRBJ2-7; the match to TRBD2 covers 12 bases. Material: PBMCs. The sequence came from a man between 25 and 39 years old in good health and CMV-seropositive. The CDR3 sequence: CASSFARTSGDSSYEQYF. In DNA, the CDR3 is TGTGCCAGTAGTTTTGCTCGGACTAGCGGGGATAGCTCCTACGAGCAGTACTTC. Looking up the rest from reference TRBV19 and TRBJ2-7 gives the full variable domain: DGGITQSPKYLFRKEGQNVTLSCEQNLNHDAMYWYRQDPGQGLRLIYYSQIVNDFQKGDIAEGYSVSREKKESFPLTVTSAQKNPTAFYLCASSFARTSGDSSYEQYFGPGTRLTVT.